Below are 26 T cell receptor beta chains sequenced from a single sample in a study of T cell responses to AZD1222 COVID-19 vaccine. Measured with immunoSEQ multiplex PCR; TCRdb has only the in-frame clones, and not every one. The sample consists of 180,000 or so clones, roughly 90% of them appearing once. The starting material was peripheral blood, obtained 28 days after the second AZD1222 dose. The receptors here all came from an adult who received the AZD1222 COVID-19 vaccine.

This clone has only one observation. The V gene is TRBV20-1, the J gene TRBJ2-7; no definite D call. Germline V CDR1 and CDR2: DFQATT, SNEGSKA (reference sequence). V was pared by 3 bases and J by 1 base, with 13 bases between. This CDR3 is built from 14 residues. Here the CDR3 DNA reads TGCAGTGCTAGTTTGGCTGGTAGATCCTACGAGCAGTACTTC. Its translation: CSASLAGRSYEQYF.

The chain joins TRBV2 to TRBJ2-5; D gene uncertain. V was clipped by 4 bases and J by 5 bases, with 11 bases between them. The germline V gene has CDR1 SNHLY and CDR2 FYNNEI. The CDR3 runs to 13 residues. The CDR3 loop reads CASSGVFRETQYF. CDR3 sequence (DNA): TGTGCCAGCAGTGGTGTTTTTAGGGAGACCCAGTACTTC.

The chain recombines TRBV4-2 with TRBJ2-7; possible D gene TRBD2, 6 bases. The V and J ends lost 1 base and 5 bases respectively, with 12 bases between them. This CDR3 has 14 residues. Germline V lookup: CDR1 LGHNA, CDR2 YNFKEQ. Written as DNA, the CDR3 is TGTGCCAGCAGCCAAGTGACTAGTCCCCACGAGCAGTACTTC. This encodes CASSQVTSPHEQYF.

Worth noting for this clone: Other DNA sequences from this sample encode an identical CDR3 as well. The J gene is TRBJ1-5, the V gene TRBV30; D uncertain. The CDR3 covers 13 residues. Trimming shortened V by 0 bases and J by 0 bases, and 3 bases separated the two germline ends. CDR1 GTSNPN and CDR2 SVGIG come from the germline V gene (reference sequence). CDR3 in DNA: TGTGCCTGGAGTGTAAGTAGCAATCAGCCCCAGCATTTT. Amino acid sequence: CAWSVSSNQPQHF.

The V gene is TRBV13, the J gene TRBJ1-1, with TRBD1 as a possible D gene (5 bases). Germline loops: CDR1 PRHDT, CDR2 FYEKMQ (reference sequence). Trimming stripped 4 bases from V and 1 base from J, with 13 bases between. The CDR3 totals 15 residues. The CDR3 nucleotides are TGTGCCAGCAGCTGGGGGAGCTCCGGGAACACTGAAGCTTTCTTT. Its translation is CASSWGSSGNTEAFF.

The chain carries TRBV18 and TRBJ2-7, with D uncertain. Germline V CDR1 and CDR2: KGHSH, LQKENI. There are 13 residues in the CDR3. V dropped 4 bases and J dropped 5 bases, with 12 bases sitting between them. The chain's CDR3 is CASSQPGFDEQYF. CDR3 nucleotide sequence: TGTGCCAGCTCACAACCGGGTTTCGACGAGCAGTACTTC.

This chain uses TRBV5-4 with TRBJ2-2, with 11 bases that match TRBD1. V was pared by 2 bases and J by 7 bases, with 4 bases of the junction left unmatched. The CDR3 runs 15 residues. Germline lookup yields CDR1 SGHNT and CDR2 YYREEE (reference sequence). The chain's CDR3 is CASSFGTGGIGELFF. CDR3 bases: TGTGCCAGCAGCTTCGGGACAGGGGGAATCGGGGAGCTGTTTTTT.

This chain links TRBV5-4 with TRBJ2-2, with TRBD1 matching over 8 bases. Unmatched junction bases numbered 6, after V lost 4 bases and J lost 1 base. CDR1 SGHNT and CDR2 YYREEE come from the germline V gene (reference sequence). CDR3 length: 16 residues. The CDR3 DNA reads TGTGCCAGCAGCCATGCCGGGACAGGGAACACCGGGGAGCTGTTTTTT. It is translated as CASSHAGTGNTGELFF.

V gene TRBV30 combines with J gene TRBJ1-5, with D unresolved. V lost 2 bases, J lost 1 base, and 6 bases lay in between. The CDR3 loop spans 13 amino acids. Germline CDR1 GTSNPN, CDR2 SVGIG (reference sequence). DNA of the CDR3: TGTGCCTGGAGTAGGAGCAGCAATCAGCCCCAGCATTTT. It specifies CAWSRSSNQPQHF.

This chain links TRBV15 with TRBJ2-4, with 12 bases matching TRBD1. The CDR3 is 18 residues long. Per the germline V gene, CDR1 is LNHNV and CDR2 is YYDKDF (reference sequence). V gave up 1 base and J gave up 6 bases; unmatched junction bases: 10. As DNA, the CDR3 is TGTGCCACCAGCAGAGCCGGGACAGGGGGCGCAGACAGAAACATTCAGTACTTC. Protein sequence: CATSRAGTGGADRNIQYF.

The chain joins TRBV19 to TRBJ1-1; D ambiguous. Germline assignment: CDR1 LNHDA and CDR2 SQIVND (reference sequence). V was cut by 6 bases and J by 0 bases, with 11 bases left in between. CDR3 length equals 14 residues. The CDR3 bases are TGTGCCAGTAGCCGCTGGGGATTGAACACTGAAGCTTTCTTT. Translation gives CASSRWGLNTEAFF.

The rearrangement uses TRBV7-6 and TRBJ1-5; no clear D gene. Trimming pared 5 bases from V and 0 bases from J, leaving 11 bases between. The CDR3 covers 15 residues. Germline V gene data show CDR1 as SGHVS and CDR2 as FNYEAQ. For the CDR3, the DNA is TGTGCCAGCAGCCGACAAGCTCATAGCAATCAGCCCCAGCATTTT. This sequence encodes CASSRQAHSNQPQHF.

This chain connects TRBV18 to TRBJ2-1, with D unresolved. This CDR3 is built from 15 residues. Germline-derived CDR1 and CDR2 are KGHSH and LQKENI. Trimming took 2 bases from V and 8 from J, leaving 16 bases between them. The CDR3 DNA follows: TGTGCCAGCTCACCAAGTGCTGACGTTAAGGATGAGCAGTTCTTC. This codes for CASSPSADVKDEQFF.

The chain links TRBV6-5 to TRBJ2-7; D unresolved. CDR1 and CDR2 (germline): MNHEY, SVGAGI. This CDR3 is 15 amino acids long. The V end was cut by 5 bases, the J end by 0 bases, with 14 bases between. The CDR3 sequence is CASSRPAASSYEQYF. The CDR3 DNA is TGTGCCAGCAGTCGCCCGGCAGCCAGCTCCTACGAGCAGTACTTC.

The rearrangement uses TRBV7-6 and TRBJ2-7, with 8 bases that match TRBD2. The germline V gene encodes CDR1 SGHVS and CDR2 FNYEAQ. V gave up 5 bases and J gave up 3 bases; unmatched junction bases: 12. The CDR3 extends over 16 amino acids. The CDR3 DNA reads TGTGCCAGCAGCCCCGAAAAACTAGCGGATATCTACGAGCAGTACTTC. It is translated as CASSPEKLADIYEQYF.

This chain joins TRBV3-1 (or the pseudogene TRBV3-2) and TRBJ2-7; D not resolved. The CDR3 contains 12 residues. The ends were cut back, 5 bases at V and 2 bases at J, with 7 bases in the middle. Germline lookup yields CDR1 LGHDT and CDR2 YNNKEL (reference sequence). Here the CDR3 DNA reads TGTGCCAGCAGCGGGCGCCCCTACGAGCAGTACTTC. Amino acids: CASSGRPYEQYF.

This sequence joins TRBV6-5 and TRBJ2-3; D is uncertain. Germline V gene sequence: CDR1 MNHEY, CDR2 SVGAGI. The CDR3 loop spans 13 amino acids. The V gene lost 10 bases and the J gene lost 1 base, with 12 bases spanning the gap. The DNA of the CDR3 is TGTGCCACTTCCATAATAGGCACAGATACGCAGTATTTT. It codes for CATSIIGTDTQYF.

J is TRBJ1-5 and V is TRBV6-6; TRBD1 might be the D (5 bases). Looked up from germline, CDR1 is MNHNY and CDR2 is SVGAGI (reference sequence). The CDR3 runs 15 residues. V lost 4 bases, J lost 4 bases, and 14 bases lay in between. The CDR3 reads CASSLGFGGNQPQHF. The CDR3 DNA reads as TGTGCCAGCAGTTTAGGATTTGGGGGGAATCAGCCCCAGCATTTT.

The chain links TRBV3-1 (or the pseudogene TRBV3-2) to TRBJ2-3, with 11 bases fitting TRBD2. V gave up 0 bases and J gave up 2 bases; unmatched junction bases: 7. The CDR3 covers 18 residues. Germline loops: CDR1 LGHDT, CDR2 YNNKEL (reference sequence). Here the CDR3 reads CASSQEKLAGGSTDTQYF. The DNA of the CDR3 is TGTGCCAGCAGCCAAGAAAAGCTAGCGGGAGGCTCCACAGATACGCAGTATTTT.

This clone was seen a few times. The chain links TRBV7-3 to TRBJ2-2; no clear D gene. The CDR3 consists of 12 residues. Germline V lookup: CDR1 SGHTA, CDR2 FQGTGA. V lost 5 bases, J lost 2 bases, and 3 bases lay in between. The CDR3 spells CASSLNTGELFF. In DNA form, the CDR3 reads TGTGCCAGCAGCCTCAACACCGGGGAGCTGTTTTTT.

The chain combines TRBV29-1 with TRBJ1-4; maybe TRBD1 (5 bases). V was clipped by 2 bases and J by 3 bases, with 13 bases between them. Germline lookup yields CDR1 SQVTM and CDR2 ANQGSEA. The CDR3 has 15 amino acids. CDR3 protein: CSVETLRGPNEKLFF. CDR3 DNA: TGCAGCGTTGAAACCCTCCGGGGACCTAATGAAAAACTGTTTTTT.

The chain carries TRBV27 and TRBJ2-7; D uncertain. V dropped 0 bases and J dropped 4 bases, with 7 bases sitting between them. Germline V gene sequence: CDR1 MNHEY, CDR2 SMNVEV (reference sequence). This CDR3 region has 13 residues. The CDR3 DNA is TGTGCCAGCAGTTTATCCGGATTTTACGAGCAGTACTTC. This translates into CASSLSGFYEQYF.

The chain combines TRBV28 with TRBJ1-5; D may be TRBD1 (5 bases). Germline loops: CDR1 MDHEN, CDR2 SYDVKM. The CDR3 length is 16 residues. Trimming took 6 bases from V and 4 from J, leaving 19 bases between them. CDR3 sequence: CASSLPGAGGNQPQHF. Written as DNA, the CDR3 is TGTGCCAGCAGCCTACCCGGGGCCGGGGGGAATCAGCCCCAGCATTTT.

This chain joins TRBV6-1 and TRBJ1-1, with TRBD1 matching over 8 bases. The germline CDR1 and CDR2 sequences are MNHNS and SASEGT. This CDR3 is built from 15 residues. V shed 2 bases, J shed 6 bases, and the junction held 8 bases outside the gene matches. In nucleotides, the CDR3 is TGTGCCAGCAGTGAACAGGGGGCTGGGCCGTCTGAAGCTTTCTTT. This translates into CASSEQGAGPSEAFF.

The chain uses TRBV7-3 and TRBJ2-3; TRBD1 is a possible D gene (6 bases). Trimming took 5 bases from V and 2 from J, leaving 11 bases between them. CDR1 SGHTA and CDR2 FQGTGA come from the germline V gene. CDR3 size: 14 residues. The CDR3 loop is CASSQGLVTDTQYF. DNA of the CDR3: TGTGCCAGCAGCCAGGGGCTAGTCACAGATACGCAGTATTTT.

The rearrangement uses TRBV5-4 and TRBJ2-5; 7 bases are shared with TRBD2. The germline CDR1 and CDR2 sequences are SGHNT and YYREEE (reference sequence). Losses at the gene ends were 4 bases for V and 3 bases for J; bases not matched to a gene: 3. The CDR3 is 13 amino acids. The CDR3 region has the DNA TGTGCCAGCAGCCCCAGCGGGAAAGAGACCCAGTACTTC. This translates into CASSPSGKETQYF. Full variable domain (rest looked up from reference TRBV5-4 and TRBJ2-5): ETGVTQSPTHLIKTRGQQVTLRCSSQSGHNTVSWYQQALGQGPQFIFQYYREEENGRGNFPPRFSGLQFPNYSSELNVNALELDDSALYLCASSPSGKETQYFGPGTRLLVL.